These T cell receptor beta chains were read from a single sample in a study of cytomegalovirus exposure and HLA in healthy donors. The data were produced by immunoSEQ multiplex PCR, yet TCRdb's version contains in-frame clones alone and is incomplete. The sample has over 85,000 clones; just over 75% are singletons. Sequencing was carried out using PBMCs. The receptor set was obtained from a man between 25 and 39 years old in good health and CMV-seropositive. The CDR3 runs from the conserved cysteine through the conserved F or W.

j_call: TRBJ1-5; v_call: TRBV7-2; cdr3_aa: CASSWTGTSNQPQHF
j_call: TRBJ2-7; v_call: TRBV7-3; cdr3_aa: CASSLSGASYEQYF
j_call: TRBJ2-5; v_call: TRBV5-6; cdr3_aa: CASTLHQREETQYF
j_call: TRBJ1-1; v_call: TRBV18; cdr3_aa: CASSPPGQANTEAFF
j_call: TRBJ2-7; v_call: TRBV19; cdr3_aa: CASSIAFLSYEQYF
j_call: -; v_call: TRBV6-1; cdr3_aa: CASSDLKFRSGGRPSYEQYF
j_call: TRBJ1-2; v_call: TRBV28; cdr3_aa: CASSSRGYGYTF
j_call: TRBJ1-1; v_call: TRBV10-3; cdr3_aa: CASSPYDSLNTEAFF
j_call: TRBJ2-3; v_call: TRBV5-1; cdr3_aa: CASAGPGGHEDTQYF
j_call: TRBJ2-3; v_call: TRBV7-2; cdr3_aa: CASGLQVSGGSGTDTQYF
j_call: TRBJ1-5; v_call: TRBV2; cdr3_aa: CASSDALSGTPSNQPQHF
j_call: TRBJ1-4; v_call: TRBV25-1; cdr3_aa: CASSESSLTREKLFF
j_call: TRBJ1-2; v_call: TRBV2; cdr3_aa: CASSRSGSDYGYTF
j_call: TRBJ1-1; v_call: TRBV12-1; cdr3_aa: CASRAPPGQYTEAFF
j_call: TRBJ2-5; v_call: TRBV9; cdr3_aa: CASSRLTSGGKETQYF
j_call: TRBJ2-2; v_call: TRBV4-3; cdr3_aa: CASSPWTGGIGTGELFF
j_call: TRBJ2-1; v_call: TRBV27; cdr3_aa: CASSFSRGVYNEQFF
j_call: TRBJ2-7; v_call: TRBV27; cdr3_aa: CASSLSGWNSYEQYF
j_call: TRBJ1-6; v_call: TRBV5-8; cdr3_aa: CASSLETGGVYNSPLHF
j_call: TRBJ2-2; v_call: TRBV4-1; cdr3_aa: CASSLGAGWTGELFF
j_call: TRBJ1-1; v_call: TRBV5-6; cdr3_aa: CASSLALGQMNTEAFF
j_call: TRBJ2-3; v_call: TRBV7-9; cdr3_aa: CASSLGQGVTDTQYF
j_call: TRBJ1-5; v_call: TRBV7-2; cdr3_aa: CASSWTGVNQPQHF
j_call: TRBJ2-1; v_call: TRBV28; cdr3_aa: CASSSLAGGVNEQFF
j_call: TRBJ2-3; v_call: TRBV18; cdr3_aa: CASSPRGGSTDTQYF
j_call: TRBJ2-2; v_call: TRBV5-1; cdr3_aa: CASSLVGAYTGELFF
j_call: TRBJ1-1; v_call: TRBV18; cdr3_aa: CASSPTNTEAFF
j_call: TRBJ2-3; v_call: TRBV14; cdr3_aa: CASSQFSRGALTDTQYF
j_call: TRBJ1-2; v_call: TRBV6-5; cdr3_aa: CASSSGQSNYGYTF
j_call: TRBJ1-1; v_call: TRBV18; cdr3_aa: CASSPPGTGKPEAFF
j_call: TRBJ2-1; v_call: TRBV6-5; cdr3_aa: CASSYTKRNEQFF
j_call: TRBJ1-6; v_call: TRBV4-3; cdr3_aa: CASSQAARVGSPLHF
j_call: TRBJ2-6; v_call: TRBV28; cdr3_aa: CASSPGQPSGANVLTF
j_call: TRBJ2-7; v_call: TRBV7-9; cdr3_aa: CASSFGQASSYEQYF
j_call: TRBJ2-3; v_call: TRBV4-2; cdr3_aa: CASGELAGASGDTQYF
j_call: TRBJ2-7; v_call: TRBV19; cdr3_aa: CASGQGHYEQYF
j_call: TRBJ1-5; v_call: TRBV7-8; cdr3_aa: CASSLNSNQPQHF
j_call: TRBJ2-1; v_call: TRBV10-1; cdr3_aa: CASRRDGNNEQFF